These 16 T cell receptor beta chains share one sample of origin, sequenced in a study of blood T cell repertoires in COVID-19. TCRdb keeps only in-frame clones here, not all; method: immunoSEQ multiplex PCR. The sample has around 380,000 clones, about four fifths seen once. Sequencing was performed on peripheral blood. The receptor set was obtained from a human donor with acute or convalescent COVID-19. The donor label of this sample is uncertain.

This clone was picked up one time. V is TRBV27 and J is TRBJ1-2, with 11 nucleotides matching TRBD1. This CDR3 region has 17 residues. In germline, CDR1 is MNHEY, CDR2 SMNVEV (reference sequence). J gave up 7 bases and V 2 bases, and 12 bases lay outside the gene matches. Written as DNA, the CDR3 is TGTGCCAGCAGTTTAGGGGCTTGGACAGGGGGCCTTGGTGGCTACACCTTC. This codes for CASSLGAWTGGLGGYTF.

The chain recombines TRBV4-1 with TRBJ2-2, with D perhaps TRBD1 (6 bases). The CDR3 is 17 residues long. V lost 2 bases and J lost 4, with 17 bases in between. Germline loops: CDR1 MGHRA, CDR2 YSYEKL. CDR3 sequence (DNA): TGCGCCAGCAGCCAATTATTGCAGGGGTCGGGCACCGGGGAGCTGTTTTTT. This translates into CASSQLLQGSGTGELFF.

The V call is TRBV2, the J call TRBJ2-1, with TRBD2 matching over 11 bases. The CDR3 spans 17 residues. Germline V gene sequence: CDR1 SNHLY, CDR2 FYNNEI. V lost 4 bases to trimming and J lost 5 bases; unmatched junction nucleotides: 10. CDR3 amino acids: CASSGLAGGFRNNEQFF. The CDR3 coding sequence is TGTGCCAGCAGTGGGCTAGCGGGGGGTTTTAGAAACAATGAGCAGTTCTTC. The variable domain in full, completed from reference TRBV2 and TRBJ2-1, reads EPEVTQTPSHQVTQMGQEVILRCVPISNHLYFYWYRQILGQKVEFLVSFYNNEISEKSEIFDDQFSVERPDGSNFTLKIRSTKLEDSAMYFCASSGLAGGFRNNEQFFGPGTRLTVL.

The rearrangement links TRBV2 to TRBJ2-3; 11 bases line up with TRBD2. The CDR3 sequence is 18 residues long. V was pared by 2 bases and J by 1 base, with 8 bases of the junction left unmatched. Germline V CDR1 and CDR2: SNHLY, FYNNEI. CDR3 bases: TGTGCCAGCAGTGAATCCCTGCTAGCGGGGGGCGGCACAGATACGCAGTATTTT. The encoded protein is CASSESLLAGGGTDTQYF.

The V call is TRBV4-2, the J call TRBJ1-3, with D perhaps TRBD1 (6 bases). CDR1 is LGHNA, CDR2 YNFKEQ, per germline. The CDR3 runs 14 residues. Between the trimmed V and J ends, which lost 8 bases and 1 base, there was a span of 12 bases. CDR3 coding DNA: TGTGCCAGCGCAAACAGGGAGTCTGGAAACACCATATATTTT. Its translation: CASANRESGNTIYF.

This chain connects TRBV5-1 to TRBJ2-2; 9 nucleotides match TRBD1. Germline V lookup: CDR1 SGHRS, CDR2 YFSETQ. V gave up 1 base and J gave up 2 bases; unmatched junction bases: 9. This CDR3 is 18 amino acids long. The CDR3 spells CASSLLWGQGANTGELFF. CDR3 bases: TGCGCCAGCAGCTTGTTGTGGGGACAGGGTGCTAACACCGGGGAGCTGTTTTTT.

In its sample, this clone was seen a few times. CDR3 protein: CASKGFTRDYNSPLHF. The DNA of the CDR3 is TGTGCCAGCAAAGGTTTTACCAGGGACTATAATTCACCCCTCCACTTT. The chain is built from TRBV2 and TRBJ1-6; tentatively, D is TRBD1 (5 bases). This CDR3 has 16 amino acids. Trimming removed 7 bases from V and 3 bases from J, with 16 bases in between. The V gene's germline CDR1 is SNHLY and CDR2 FYNNEI.

The chain couples TRBV2 to TRBJ1-1, with a weak D call TRBD1 (6 bases). Germline CDR1 and CDR2: SNHLY and FYNNEI. CDR3 length: 12 residues. Trimming took 5 bases from V and 5 from J, leaving 9 bases between them. CDR3: CASSWQGTEAFF. The CDR3 DNA sequence: TGTGCCAGCAGTTGGCAGGGGACTGAAGCTTTCTTT.

J is TRBJ2-1 and V is TRBV19; D may be TRBD2 (7 bases). The CDR3 extends over 18 amino acids. Between the trimmed V and J ends, which lost 2 bases and 0 bases, there was a span of 17 bases. The germline V gene has CDR1 LNHDA and CDR2 SQIVND (reference sequence). This chain's CDR3 is CASSIWGGRPSSYNEQFF. CDR3 DNA sequence: TGTGCCAGTAGTATATGGGGGGGGCGTCCTAGCTCCTACAATGAGCAGTTCTTC.

The sample holds one count of this clone. This chain joins TRBV2 and TRBJ2-1; D ambiguous. Germline lookup yields CDR1 SNHLY and CDR2 FYNNEI. This CDR3 spans 11 amino acids. Trimming removed 11 bases at V and 9 bases at J, with 14 bases between. The CDR3: CACKRMIEQFF. The CDR3 bases are TGTGCCTGTAAGAGGATGATTGAGCAGTTCTTC.

The V and J genes are TRBV3-1 (or the pseudogene TRBV3-2) and TRBJ2-5, with 7 positions matching TRBD2. The V gene end was trimmed by 6 bases and the J gene end by 7 bases; junction bases not matched to a gene: 8. The V gene's germline CDR1 is LGHDT and CDR2 YNNKEL (reference sequence). This CDR3 contains 13 residues. In nucleotides, the CDR3 is TGTGCCAGCAGTCGGACTAGTCCGGCGACCCAGTACTTC. Encoded protein: CASSRTSPATQYF.

CDR3: CAWLPGTSNQETQYF. The CDR3 DNA reads TGTGCCTGGTTGCCCGGGACAAGCAACCAAGAGACCCAGTACTTC. The rearrangement uses TRBV30 and TRBJ2-5, with a possible D match to TRBD1 (6 bases). Between the trimmed V and J ends, which lost 5 bases and 0 bases, there was a span of 16 bases. This CDR3 is 15 amino acids long. Germline V CDR1 and CDR2: GTSNPN, SVGIG (reference sequence).

The V call is TRBV6-4, the J call TRBJ2-5, with a weak D call TRBD1 (5 bases). The CDR3 is 14 residues long. The V gene's germline CDR1 is MRHNA and CDR2 SNTAGT. Trimming removed 10 bases from V and 1 base from J, with 16 bases in between. CDR3 nucleotides: TGTGCCATCGGTGGGGCAAACCCCCAAGAGACCCAGTACTTC. Translation: CAIGGANPQETQYF.

The chain links TRBV19 to TRBJ1-6; D is undetermined. Germline CDR1 and CDR2: LNHDA and SQIVND (reference sequence). With 1 base removed from V and 6 bases from J, the gap between germline ends came to 10 bases. The CDR3 loop spans 15 amino acids. CDR3 sequence reads: CASSIGSEGNSPLHF. In DNA, the CDR3 is TGTGCCAGTAGTATAGGGTCTGAGGGTAATTCACCCCTCCACTTT.

The table lists this clone with a count of one. The chain links TRBV5-6 to TRBJ2-7; 13 bases are a match to TRBD2. The V and J ends lost 5 bases and 7 bases, in that order; junction bases with no gene match: 9. This CDR3 region has 15 residues. Per germline, CDR1 SGHDT and CDR2 YYEEEE. The CDR3 DNA follows: TGTGCCAGCAGACTAGCGGGAGGGCCTTCGGGGGAGCAGTACTTC. Protein: CASRLAGGPSGEQYF.

J is TRBJ1-5 and V is TRBV19; 11 positions match TRBD1. The CDR3 is 15 amino acids. Germline lookup yields CDR1 LNHDA and CDR2 SQIVND (reference sequence). V lost 7 bases and J lost 4; bases outside the gene matches: 6. The DNA for the CDR3 is TGTGCCAGTACCCGGACAGGGGGCTCTAATCAGCCCCAGCATTTT. This gives the protein CASTRTGGSNQPQHF.